This TCR beta chain was observed in a study of blood T cells in healthy people across ages. General study points: Among long-lived donors, naive CD4+ cells were more numerous and diversity higher than in aged donors.

The use of a sample-barcoded 5' primer and a J-beta primer mix characterized a second PCR of roughly 6 to 11 cycles. Each CDR3 protein is one row after TCRdb ran MiXCR on the 5' RACE reads. The sample includes hundreds of thousands of distinct CDR3 sequences, about 43% of them seen just once. On this clonotype: Its antigen is not known.

The CDR3 totals 15 residues. Germline assignment: CDR1 MDHEN and CDR2 SYDVKM. This TCR derives from a man older than 75 in good health. The J gene is TRBJ2-7, the V gene TRBV28; 10 nucleotides line up with TRBD2. The J call is doubtful: the DNA matches TRBJ2-5 better. Input material: blood. The CDR3 bases are TGTGCCAGCAGTTTTTTAGCGGGGGGTGGTGAGACCCAGTACTTC. Translating gives CASSFLAGGGETQYF.